This TCR beta chain was sequenced for a study of blood T cell repertoires in COVID-19. Study-wide background: Recovered participants had two consecutive negative NP/OP PCR tests, healthcare professional clearance, or symptom resolution.

In assigning cohorts, the study relied on participant-reported clinical history. The germline CDR1 and CDR2 sequences are SGHTA and FQGTGA. The CDR3 extends over 15 amino acids. Unmatched junction bases numbered 4, after V lost 2 bases and J lost 1 base. The repertoire was sequenced with immunoSEQ multiplex PCR; TCRdb's copy has only in-frame clones and lacks some. The sample includes approximately 250,000 clones, approximately 90% of them seen just once. The receptor's source is a woman aged 55-70 years in a cohort exposed to, infected with or recovered from COVID-19 (not recorded which). This chain links TRBV7-3 with TRBJ1-1; 7 nucleotides line up with TRBD1. Sequencing was carried out using PBMCs or T cells enriched from blood (not recorded which). The CDR3 protein is CASSLGGGTNTEAFF. The DNA for the CDR3 is TGTGCCAGCAGCTTAGGAGGGGGCACGAACACTGAAGCTTTCTTT.